This T cell receptor (beta chain) was observed in a study of blood T cell repertoires in COVID-19. As processed by the authors: Amplifying reference gene primers gave estimates of nucleated cell counts. Clones were read by immunoSEQ multiplex PCR, and TCRdb kept only the in-frame ones, dropping some. The DNA was the basis for D and trimming; V, J and clone size are from that table. The data show just over 90,000 clones, more than 65% seen once. V lost 6 bases and J 9 bases, leaving 14 bases between the germline ends. The CDR3 loop spans 12 amino acids. This clone was counted once. The chain recombines TRBV12-3 or TRBV12-4 with TRBJ1-2; perhaps TRBD1 as D (6 bases). This sequence originates from a human donor in a cohort sampled during active COVID-19. Sequencing input: peripheral blood. The CDR3 DNA follows: TGTGCCAGCAGCTCTATGGACAGAAGCTACACCTTC. Amino acids: CASSSMDRSYTF.